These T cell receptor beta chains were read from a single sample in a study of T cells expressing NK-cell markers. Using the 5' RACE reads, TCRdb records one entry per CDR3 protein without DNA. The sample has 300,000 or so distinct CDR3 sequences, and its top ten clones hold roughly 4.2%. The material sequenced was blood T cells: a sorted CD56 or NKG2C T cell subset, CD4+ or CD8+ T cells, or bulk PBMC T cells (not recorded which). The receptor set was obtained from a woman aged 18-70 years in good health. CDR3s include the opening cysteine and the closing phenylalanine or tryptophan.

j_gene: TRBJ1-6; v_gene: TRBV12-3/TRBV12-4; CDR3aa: CASSGGGSYNSPLHF
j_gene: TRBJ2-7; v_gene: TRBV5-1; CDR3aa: CASSFGSLSYEQYF
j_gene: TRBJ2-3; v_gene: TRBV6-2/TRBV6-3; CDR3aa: CASSFSLAGVREDTQYF
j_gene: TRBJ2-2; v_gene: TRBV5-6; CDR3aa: CATFIYHRDITSGELFF
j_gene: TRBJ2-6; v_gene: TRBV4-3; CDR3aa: CASSQDPIQGIAGGANVLTF
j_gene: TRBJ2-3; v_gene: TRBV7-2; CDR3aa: CASSSNPDSTDTQYF
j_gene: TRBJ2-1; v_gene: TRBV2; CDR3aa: CASSPRWGGLNEQFF
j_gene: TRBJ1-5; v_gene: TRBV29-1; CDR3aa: CSVGVSNQPQHF
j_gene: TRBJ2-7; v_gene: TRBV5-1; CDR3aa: CASSPRGSGEQYF
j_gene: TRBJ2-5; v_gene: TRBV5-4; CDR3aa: CATSQGQQTQYF
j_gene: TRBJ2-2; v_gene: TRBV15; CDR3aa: CATGRGRGAGELFF
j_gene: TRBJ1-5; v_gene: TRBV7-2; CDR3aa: CASSPQIAGGQPQHF
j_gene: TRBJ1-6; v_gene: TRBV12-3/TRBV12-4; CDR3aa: CASSATGGWNSPLHF
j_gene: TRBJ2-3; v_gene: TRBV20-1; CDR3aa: CSARADTTDTQYF
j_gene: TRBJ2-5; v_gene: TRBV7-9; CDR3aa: CASSLAAGGETQYF
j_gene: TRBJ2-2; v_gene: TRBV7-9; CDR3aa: CASSPGVGGRTGELFF
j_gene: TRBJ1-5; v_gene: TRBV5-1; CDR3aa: CASSLQGGRNQPQHF
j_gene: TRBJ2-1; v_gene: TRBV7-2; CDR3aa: CASSLDGGAPPDQEFF
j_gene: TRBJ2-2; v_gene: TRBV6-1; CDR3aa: CASSIAGPRSTGELFF
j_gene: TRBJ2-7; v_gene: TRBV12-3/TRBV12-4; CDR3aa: CASSFGDRGWTSYEQYF
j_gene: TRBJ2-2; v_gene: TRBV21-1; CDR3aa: CASSRSQDRGCHTGELFF
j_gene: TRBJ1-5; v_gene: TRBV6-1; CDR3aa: CASSPTSSNQPQHF
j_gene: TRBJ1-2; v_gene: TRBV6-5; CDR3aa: CASSYSREGYGYTF
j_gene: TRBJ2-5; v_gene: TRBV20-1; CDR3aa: CSAIGTSEETQYF
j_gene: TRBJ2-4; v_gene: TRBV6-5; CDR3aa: CASSNQGWGEAKNIQYF
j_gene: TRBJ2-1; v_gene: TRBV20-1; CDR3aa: CSARAGTSKYNEQFF
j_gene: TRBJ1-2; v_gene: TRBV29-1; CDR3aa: CSVVGQAVNYGYTF
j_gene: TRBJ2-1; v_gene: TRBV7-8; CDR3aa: CASSLGLAGPNEQFF
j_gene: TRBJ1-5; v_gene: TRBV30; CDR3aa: CAWSVLQSDQPQHF